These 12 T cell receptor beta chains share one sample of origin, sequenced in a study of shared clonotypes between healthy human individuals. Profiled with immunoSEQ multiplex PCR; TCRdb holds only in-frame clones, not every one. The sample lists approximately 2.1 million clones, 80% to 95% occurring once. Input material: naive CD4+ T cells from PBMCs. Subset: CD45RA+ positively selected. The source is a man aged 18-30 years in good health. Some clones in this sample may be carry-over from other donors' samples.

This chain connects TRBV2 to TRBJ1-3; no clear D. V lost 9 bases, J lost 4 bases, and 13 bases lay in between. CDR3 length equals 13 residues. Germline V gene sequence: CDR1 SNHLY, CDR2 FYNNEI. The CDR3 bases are TGTGCCAGTAGAGTCGGTATGGGAAACACCATATATTTT. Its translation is CASRVGMGNTIYF.

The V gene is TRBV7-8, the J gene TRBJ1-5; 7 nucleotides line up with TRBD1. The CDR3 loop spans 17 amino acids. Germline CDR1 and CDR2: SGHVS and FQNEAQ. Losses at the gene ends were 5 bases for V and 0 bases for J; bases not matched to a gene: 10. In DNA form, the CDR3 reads TGTGCCAGCAGCCCCAACAGGGGCCCCTATAGCAATCAGCCCCAGCATTTT. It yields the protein CASSPNRGPYSNQPQHF.

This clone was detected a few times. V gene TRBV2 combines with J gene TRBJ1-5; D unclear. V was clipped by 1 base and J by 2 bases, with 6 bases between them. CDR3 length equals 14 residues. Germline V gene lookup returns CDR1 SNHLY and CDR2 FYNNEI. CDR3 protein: CASSEGFGNQPQHF. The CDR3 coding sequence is TGTGCCAGCAGTGAAGGTTTCGGCAATCAGCCCCAGCATTTT.

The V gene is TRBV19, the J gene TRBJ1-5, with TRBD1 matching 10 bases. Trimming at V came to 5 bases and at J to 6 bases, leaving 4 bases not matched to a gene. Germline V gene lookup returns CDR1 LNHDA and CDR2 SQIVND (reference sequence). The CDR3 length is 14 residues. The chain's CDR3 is CASSPRTGGQPQHF. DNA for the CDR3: TGTGCCAGTAGTCCAAGGACAGGGGGTCAGCCCCAGCATTTT.

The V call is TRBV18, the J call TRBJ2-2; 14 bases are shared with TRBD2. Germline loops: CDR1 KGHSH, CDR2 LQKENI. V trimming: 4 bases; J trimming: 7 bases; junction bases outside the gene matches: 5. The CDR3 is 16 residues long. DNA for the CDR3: TGTGCCAGCTCACGACTAGCGGGAGGGCCGGACGGGGAGCTGTTTTTT. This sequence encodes CASSRLAGGPDGELFF.

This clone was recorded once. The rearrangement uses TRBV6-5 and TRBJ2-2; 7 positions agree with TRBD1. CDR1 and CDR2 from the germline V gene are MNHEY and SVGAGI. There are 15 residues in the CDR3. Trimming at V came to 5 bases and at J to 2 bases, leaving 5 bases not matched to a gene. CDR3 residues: CASSRRQGNTGELFF. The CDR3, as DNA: TGTGCCAGCAGTCGCAGACAGGGAAACACCGGGGAGCTGTTTTTT.

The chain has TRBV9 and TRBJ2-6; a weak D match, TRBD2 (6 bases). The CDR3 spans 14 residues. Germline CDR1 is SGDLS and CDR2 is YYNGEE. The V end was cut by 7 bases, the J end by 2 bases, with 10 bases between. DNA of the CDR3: TGTGCCAGCCGGCGGGGAGCTGGGGCCAACGTCCTGACTTTC. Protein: CASRRGAGANVLTF.

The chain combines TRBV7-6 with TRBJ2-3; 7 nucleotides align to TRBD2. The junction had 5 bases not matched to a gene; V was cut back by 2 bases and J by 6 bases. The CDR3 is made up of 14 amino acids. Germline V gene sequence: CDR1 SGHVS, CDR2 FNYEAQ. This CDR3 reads CASSLIFGGDTQYF. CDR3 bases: TGTGCCAGCAGCTTAATCTTCGGGGGGGATACGCAGTATTTT.

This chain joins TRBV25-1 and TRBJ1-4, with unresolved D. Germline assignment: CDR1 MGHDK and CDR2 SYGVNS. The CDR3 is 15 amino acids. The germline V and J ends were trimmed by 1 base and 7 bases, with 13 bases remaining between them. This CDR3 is CASSEWSAYGEKLFF. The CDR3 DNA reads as TGTGCCAGCAGTGAATGGTCAGCGTACGGTGAAAAACTGTTTTTT.

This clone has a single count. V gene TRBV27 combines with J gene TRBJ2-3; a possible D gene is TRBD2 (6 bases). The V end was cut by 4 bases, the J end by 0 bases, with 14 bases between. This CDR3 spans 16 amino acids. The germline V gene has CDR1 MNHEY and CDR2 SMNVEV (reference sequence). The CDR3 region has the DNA TGTGCCAGCAGTTCCCTGGGGGGACCTAGCACAGATACGCAGTATTTT. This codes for CASSSLGGPSTDTQYF.

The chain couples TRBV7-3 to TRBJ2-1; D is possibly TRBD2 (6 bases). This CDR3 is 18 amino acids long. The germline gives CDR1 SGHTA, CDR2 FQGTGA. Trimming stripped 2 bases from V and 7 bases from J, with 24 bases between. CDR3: CASSLRLTPGLSWNEQFF. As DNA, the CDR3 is TGTGCCAGCAGCTTACGTTTGACACCCGGACTAAGCTGGAATGAGCAGTTCTTC.

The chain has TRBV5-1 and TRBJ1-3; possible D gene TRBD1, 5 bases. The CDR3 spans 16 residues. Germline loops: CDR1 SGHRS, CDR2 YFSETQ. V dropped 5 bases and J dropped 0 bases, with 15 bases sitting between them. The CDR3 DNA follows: TGCGCCAGCAGTCGGGACCTACTAACCTCTGGAAACACCATATATTTT. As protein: CASSRDLLTSGNTIYF. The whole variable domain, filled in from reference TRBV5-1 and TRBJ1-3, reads KAGVTQTPRYLIKTRGQQVTLSCSPISGHRSVSWYQQTPGQGLQFLFEYFSETQRNKGNFPGRFSGRQFSNSRSEMNVSTLELGDSALYLCASSRDLLTSGNTIYFGEGSWLTVV.